This TCR beta chain was recorded in a study of T-cell reconstitution after alpha-beta-depleted transplantation in children. Unique molecular identifiers featured in how the TCRbeta library was prepared. TCRdb redid the calling of the PCR reads with MiXCR, one entry per CDR3 protein. The sample yields tens of thousands of distinct CDR3 sequences, about 10% seen once. Study-wide points: As was reported, about two months after transplant, alpha-beta T cells came from several hundred expanded graft clones. At day 60, the high TCRbeta diversity found in some patients originated from recipient T cells and thymic progenitors that had survived.

The CDR3 has 15 amino acids. The germline gives CDR1 DFQATT, CDR2 SNEGSKA (reference sequence). V lost 3 bases to trimming and J lost 1 base, with 13 bases between them. Comment on this clonotype: Its antigen remains unknown.

This TCR was sampled from a male patient aged 2-15 years who had a stem cell transplant for chronic granulomatous disease, so the T cells may come from the graft donor. Sequenced material: PBMCs, mostly from graft donor cells, taken 60 days after TCRalphabeta/CD19-depleted stem cell transplant. This chain uses TRBV20-1 with TRBJ1-5, with unresolved D. CDR3 in DNA: TGCAGTGCTAGCCGTTTGGGCAGCAGCAATCAGCCCCAGCATTTT. Its translation: CSASRLGSSNQPQHF.